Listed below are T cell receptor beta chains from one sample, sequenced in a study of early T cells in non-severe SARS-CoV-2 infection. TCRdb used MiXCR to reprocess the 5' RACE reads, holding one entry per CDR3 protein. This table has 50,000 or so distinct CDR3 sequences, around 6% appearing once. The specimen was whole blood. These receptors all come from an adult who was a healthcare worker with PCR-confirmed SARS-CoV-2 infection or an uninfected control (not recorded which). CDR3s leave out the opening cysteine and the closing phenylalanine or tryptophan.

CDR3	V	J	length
ASSLGDRDKEKLF	TRBV7-9	TRBJ1-4	13
ASSLNAYEQY	TRBV7-9	TRBJ2-7	10
ASITDRVIAGELF	TRBV11-2	TRBJ2-2	13
ATKWGRINEKLF	TRBV15	TRBJ1-4	12
ASSQRPGELF	TRBV4-1	TRBJ2-2	10
ASSSLPDTQY	TRBV7-2	TRBJ2-3	10
ASSQQGGGELF	TRBV7-3	TRBJ2-2	11
AGFAPGGVNSEAF	TRBV7-9	TRBJ1-1	13
SAKVAGGAETQY	TRBV20-1	TRBJ2-5	12
SASSAFEQY	TRBV20-1	TRBJ2-7	9
ATSSRDRVADTQY	TRBV15	TRBJ2-3	13
ASSQRNGGSDEQY	TRBV4-2	TRBJ2-7	13
ASSLVGVGEKLF	TRBV7-9	TRBJ1-4	12
ASRTDLTGELF	TRBV12-3/TRBV12-4	TRBJ2-2	11
ASSLGKGFIETQY	TRBV5-1	TRBJ2-5	13
AISDGAVYTKNIQY	TRBV10-3	TRBJ2-4	14
ASSQGQTRGYT	TRBV3-1	TRBJ1-2	11
ANGKQDEQF	TRBV6-6	TRBJ2-1	9
ASSFSGTGNQPQH	TRBV27	TRBJ1-5	13
ASSLASGGYNEQF	TRBV11-2	TRBJ2-1	13
ASSLGTGTANYGYT	TRBV12-3/TRBV12-4	TRBJ1-2	14
ASSQGEGEAF	TRBV4-3	TRBJ1-1	10
ASSPPWAQNTEAF	TRBV18	TRBJ1-1	13
SVESRGQDTQY	TRBV29-1	TRBJ2-3	11
ASSLYQGALAKNIQY	TRBV12-3/TRBV12-4	TRBJ2-4	15
ASRPYLAEKETQY	TRBV6-6	TRBJ2-5	13
ASSLETGSSYNSPLH	TRBV12-3/TRBV12-4	TRBJ1-6	15